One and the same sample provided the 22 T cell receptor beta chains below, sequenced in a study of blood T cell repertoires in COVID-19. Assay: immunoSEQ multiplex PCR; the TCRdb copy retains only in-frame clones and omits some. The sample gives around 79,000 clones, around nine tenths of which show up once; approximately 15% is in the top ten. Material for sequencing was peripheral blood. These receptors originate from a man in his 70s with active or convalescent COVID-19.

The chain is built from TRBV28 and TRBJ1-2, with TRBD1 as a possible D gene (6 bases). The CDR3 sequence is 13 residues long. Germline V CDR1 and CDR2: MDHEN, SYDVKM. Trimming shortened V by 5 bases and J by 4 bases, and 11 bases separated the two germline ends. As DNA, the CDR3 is TGTGCCAGCAGTCCAGGACAGTTCTATGGCTACACCTTC. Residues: CASSPGQFYGYTF.

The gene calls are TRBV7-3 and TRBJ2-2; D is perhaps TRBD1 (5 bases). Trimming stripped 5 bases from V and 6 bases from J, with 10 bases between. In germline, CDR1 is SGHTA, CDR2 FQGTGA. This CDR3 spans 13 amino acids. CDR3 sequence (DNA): TGTGCCAGCAGCCCATCAGGGTCCGGGGAGCTGTTTTTT. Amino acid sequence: CASSPSGSGELFF.

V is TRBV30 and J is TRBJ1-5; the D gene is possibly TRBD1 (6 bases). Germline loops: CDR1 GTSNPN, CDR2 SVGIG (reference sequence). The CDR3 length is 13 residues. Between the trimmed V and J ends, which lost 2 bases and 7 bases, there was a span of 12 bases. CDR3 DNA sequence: TGTGCCTGGAGTCCAGGGGTGGAGCAGCCCCAGCATTTT. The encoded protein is CAWSPGVEQPQHF.

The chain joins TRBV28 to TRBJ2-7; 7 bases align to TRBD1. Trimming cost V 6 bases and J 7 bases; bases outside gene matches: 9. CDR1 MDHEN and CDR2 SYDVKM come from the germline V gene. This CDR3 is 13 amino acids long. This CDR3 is CASRSQGPREQYF. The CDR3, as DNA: TGTGCCAGCAGATCACAGGGGCCCCGGGAGCAGTACTTC.

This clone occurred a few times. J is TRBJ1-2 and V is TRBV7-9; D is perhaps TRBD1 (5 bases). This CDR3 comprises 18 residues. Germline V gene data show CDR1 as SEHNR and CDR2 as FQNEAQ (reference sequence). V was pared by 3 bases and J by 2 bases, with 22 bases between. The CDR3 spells CASSLMGQEFSSNYGYTF. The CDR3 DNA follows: TGTGCCAGCAGCTTGATGGGGCAGGAGTTCTCCTCGAACTATGGCTACACCTTC.

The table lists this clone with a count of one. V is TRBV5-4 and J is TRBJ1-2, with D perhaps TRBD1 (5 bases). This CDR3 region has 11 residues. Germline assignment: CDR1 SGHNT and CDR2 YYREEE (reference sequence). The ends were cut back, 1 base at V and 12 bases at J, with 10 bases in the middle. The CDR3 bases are TGTGCCAGCAGCTTGAACAGGATGCACACCTTC. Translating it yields CASSLNRMHTF.

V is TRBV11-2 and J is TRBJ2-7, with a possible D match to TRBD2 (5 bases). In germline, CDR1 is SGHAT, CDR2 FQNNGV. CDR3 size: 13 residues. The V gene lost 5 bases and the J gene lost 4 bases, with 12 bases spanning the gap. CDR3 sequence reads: CASSPTRTYEQYF. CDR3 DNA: TGTGCCAGCAGCCCCACAAGGACTTACGAGCAGTACTTC.

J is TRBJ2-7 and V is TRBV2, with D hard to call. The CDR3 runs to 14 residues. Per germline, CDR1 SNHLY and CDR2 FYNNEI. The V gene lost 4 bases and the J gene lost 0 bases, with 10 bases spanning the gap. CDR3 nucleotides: TGTGCCAGCAGTGTCTGGCCTTCCTCCTACGAGCAGTACTTC. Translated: CASSVWPSSYEQYF. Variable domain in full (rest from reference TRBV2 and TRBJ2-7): EPEVTQTPSHQVTQMGQEVILRCVPISNHLYFYWYRQILGQKVEFLVSFYNNEISEKSEIFDDQFSVERPDGSNFTLKIRSTKLEDSAMYFCASSVWPSSYEQYFGPGTRLTVT.

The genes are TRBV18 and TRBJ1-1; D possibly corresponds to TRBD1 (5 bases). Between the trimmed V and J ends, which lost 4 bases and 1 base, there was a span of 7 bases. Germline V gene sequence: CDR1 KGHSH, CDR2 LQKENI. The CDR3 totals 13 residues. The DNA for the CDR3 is TGTGCCAGCTCACAAGGGGAGAACACTGAAGCTTTCTTT. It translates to CASSQGENTEAFF.

The CDR3 reads CASSQGWTSRQNTGELFF. CDR3 DNA: TGCGCCAGCAGCCAAGGGTGGACTAGTCGGCAGAACACCGGGGAGCTGTTTTTT. This chain connects TRBV4-1 to TRBJ2-2; 7 nucleotides line up with TRBD2. Germline-derived CDR1 and CDR2 are MGHRA and YSYEKL. The CDR3 is 18 amino acids. With 1 base clipped from V and 1 base from J, the junction kept 9 bases outside the gene matches.

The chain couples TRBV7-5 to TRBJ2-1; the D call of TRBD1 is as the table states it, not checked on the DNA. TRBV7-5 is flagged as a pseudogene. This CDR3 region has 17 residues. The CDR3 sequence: CARSSSSLHSSYNEQFF. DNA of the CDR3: TGTGCCAGAAGCTCGTCCTCCTTACACAGCTCCTACAATGAGCAGTTCTTC.

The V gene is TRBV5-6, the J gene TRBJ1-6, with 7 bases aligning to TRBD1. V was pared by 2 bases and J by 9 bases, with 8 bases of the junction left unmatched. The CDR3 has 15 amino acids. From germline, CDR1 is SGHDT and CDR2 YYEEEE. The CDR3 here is CASSFQRAGGSPLHF. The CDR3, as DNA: TGTGCCAGCAGCTTCCAGAGGGCAGGGGGTTCACCCCTCCACTTT.

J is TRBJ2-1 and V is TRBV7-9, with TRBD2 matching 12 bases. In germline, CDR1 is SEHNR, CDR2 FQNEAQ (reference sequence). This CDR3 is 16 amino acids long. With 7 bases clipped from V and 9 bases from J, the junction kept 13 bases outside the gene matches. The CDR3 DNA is TGTGCCAGCACTCTCGGGGGGCTAGCGGGAGGGGTTGAGCAGTTCTTC. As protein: CASTLGGLAGGVEQFF.

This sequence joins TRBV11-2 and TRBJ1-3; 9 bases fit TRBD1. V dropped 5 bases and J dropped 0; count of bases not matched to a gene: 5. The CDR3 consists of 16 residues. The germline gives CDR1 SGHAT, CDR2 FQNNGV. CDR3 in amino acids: CASSARQGGSGNTIYF. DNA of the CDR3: TGTGCCAGCAGCGCCCGACAGGGGGGCTCTGGAAACACCATATATTTT.

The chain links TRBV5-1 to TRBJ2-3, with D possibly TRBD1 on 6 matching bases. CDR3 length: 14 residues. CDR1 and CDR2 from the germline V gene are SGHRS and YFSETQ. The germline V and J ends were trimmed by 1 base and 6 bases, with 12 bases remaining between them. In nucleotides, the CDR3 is TGCGCCAGCAGCTTGACAGGGTCCGGCGATACGCAGTATTTT. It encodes CASSLTGSGDTQYF. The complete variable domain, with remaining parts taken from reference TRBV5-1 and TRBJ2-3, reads KAGVTQTPRYLIKTRGQQVTLSCSPISGHRSVSWYQQTPGQGLQFLFEYFSETQRNKGNFPGRFSGRQFSNSRSEMNVSTLELGDSALYLCASSLTGSGDTQYFGPGTRLTVL.

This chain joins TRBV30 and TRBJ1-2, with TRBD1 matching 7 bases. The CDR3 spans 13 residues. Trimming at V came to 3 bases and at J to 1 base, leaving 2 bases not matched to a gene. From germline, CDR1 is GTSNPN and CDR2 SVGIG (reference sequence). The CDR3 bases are TGTGCCTGGAGGAGGGACAGTAACTATGGCTACACCTTC. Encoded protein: CAWRRDSNYGYTF.

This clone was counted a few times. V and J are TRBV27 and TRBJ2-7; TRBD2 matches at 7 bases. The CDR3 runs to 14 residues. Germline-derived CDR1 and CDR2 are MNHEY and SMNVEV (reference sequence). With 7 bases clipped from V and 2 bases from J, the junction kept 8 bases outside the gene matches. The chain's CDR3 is CASTLRGGTYEQYF. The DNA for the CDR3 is TGTGCCAGCACGCTTAGGGGAGGGACCTACGAGCAGTACTTC.

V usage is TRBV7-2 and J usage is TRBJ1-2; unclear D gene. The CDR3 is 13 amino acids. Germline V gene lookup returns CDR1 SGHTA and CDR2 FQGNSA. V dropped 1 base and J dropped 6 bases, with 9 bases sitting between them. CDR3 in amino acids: CASSLGAENGYTF. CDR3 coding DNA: TGTGCCAGCAGCTTAGGGGCAGAAAATGGCTACACCTTC.

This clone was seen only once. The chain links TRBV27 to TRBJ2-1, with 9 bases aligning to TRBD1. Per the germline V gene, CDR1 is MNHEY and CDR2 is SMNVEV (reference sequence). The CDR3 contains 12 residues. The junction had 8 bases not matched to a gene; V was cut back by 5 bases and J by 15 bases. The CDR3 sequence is CASSPDRGYLFF. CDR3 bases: TGTGCCAGCAGTCCCGACAGGGGGTATCTGTTCTTC.

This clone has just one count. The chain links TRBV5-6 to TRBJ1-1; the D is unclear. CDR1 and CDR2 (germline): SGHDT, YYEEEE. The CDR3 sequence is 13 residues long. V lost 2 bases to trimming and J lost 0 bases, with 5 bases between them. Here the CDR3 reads CASSFPLNTEAFF. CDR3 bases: TGTGCCAGCAGCTTTCCTTTGAACACTGAAGCTTTCTTT.

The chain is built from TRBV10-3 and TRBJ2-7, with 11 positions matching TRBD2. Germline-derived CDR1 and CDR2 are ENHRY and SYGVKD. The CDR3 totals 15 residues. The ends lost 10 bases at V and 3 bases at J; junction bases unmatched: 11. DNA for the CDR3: TGTGCCACGACTAGCGGGGACGGGTGGGGCTACGAGCAGTACTTC. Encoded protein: CATTSGDGWGYEQYF.

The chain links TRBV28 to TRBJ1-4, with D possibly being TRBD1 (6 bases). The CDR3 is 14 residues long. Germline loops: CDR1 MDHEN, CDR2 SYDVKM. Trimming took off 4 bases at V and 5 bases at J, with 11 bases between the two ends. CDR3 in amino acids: CASSYRVGNEKLFF. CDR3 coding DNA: TGTGCCAGCAGTTACAGGGTGGGGAATGAAAAACTGTTTTTT. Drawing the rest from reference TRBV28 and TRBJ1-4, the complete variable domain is DVKVTQSSRYLVKRTGEKVFLECVQDMDHENMFWYRQDPGLGLRLIYFSYDVKMKEKGDIPEGYSVSREKKERFSLILESASTNQTSMYLCASSYRVGNEKLFFGSGTQLSVL.